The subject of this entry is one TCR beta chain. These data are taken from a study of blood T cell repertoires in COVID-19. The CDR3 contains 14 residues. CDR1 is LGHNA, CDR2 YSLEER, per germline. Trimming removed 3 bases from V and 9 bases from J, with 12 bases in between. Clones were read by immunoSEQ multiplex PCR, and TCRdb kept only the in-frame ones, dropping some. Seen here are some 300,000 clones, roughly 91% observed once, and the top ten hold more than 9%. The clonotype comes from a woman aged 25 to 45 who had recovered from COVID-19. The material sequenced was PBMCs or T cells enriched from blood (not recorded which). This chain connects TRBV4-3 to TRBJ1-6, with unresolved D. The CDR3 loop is CASSHVTPGSPLHF. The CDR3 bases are TGCGCCAGCAGCCACGTGACGCCGGGTTCACCCCTCCACTTT.